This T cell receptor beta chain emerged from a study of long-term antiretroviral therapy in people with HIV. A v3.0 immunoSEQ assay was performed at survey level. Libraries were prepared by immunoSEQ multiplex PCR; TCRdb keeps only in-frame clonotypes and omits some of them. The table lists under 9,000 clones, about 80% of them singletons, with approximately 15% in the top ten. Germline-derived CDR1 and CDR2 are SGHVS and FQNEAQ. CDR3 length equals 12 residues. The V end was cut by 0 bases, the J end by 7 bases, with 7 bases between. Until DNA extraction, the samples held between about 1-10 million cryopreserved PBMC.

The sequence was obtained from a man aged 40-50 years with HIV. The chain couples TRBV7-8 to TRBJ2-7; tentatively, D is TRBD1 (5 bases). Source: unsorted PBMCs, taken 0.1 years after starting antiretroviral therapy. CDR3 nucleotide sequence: TGTGCCAGCAGCTTAGCGTCAGGGGAGCAGTACTTC. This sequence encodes CASSLASGEQYF.